This T cell receptor (beta chain) was captured in a study of neurological immune-mediated disorders. V lost 6 bases to trimming and J lost 4 bases, with 17 bases between them. This CDR3 contains 15 residues. CDR1 is MNHNY and CDR2 is SVGAGI in the germline V gene (reference sequence). Points from the study as a whole: The multiple sclerosis repertoire cluster was not associated with any clinical or MRI feature, with the authors stating that larger cohorts are needed.

This clonotype has just a few counts. No antigen is known for it. TCRdb reanalysed the 5' RACE reads using MiXCR and keeps one entry per CDR3 protein. This sample has some 120,000 distinct CDR3 sequences; roughly 3.2% occur once, and the top ten carry around 1.4%. This receptor was identified in a woman in her 30s with multiple sclerosis. Specimen: PBMCs. The rearrangement uses TRBV6-6 and TRBJ2-3; tentatively, D is TRBD1 (7 bases). This CDR3 is CASRSGGQTSDTQYF. CDR3 DNA: TGTGCCAGCAGGTCCGGGGGACAGACTTCAGATACGCAGTATTTT.